This is a list of T cell receptor beta chains from one sample in a study of blood T cell repertoires in COVID-19. The assay was immunoSEQ multiplex PCR, and TCRdb's table has in-frame clones only and misses some. Of about 58,000 clones listed, 78% are singletons. Sequenced sample: peripheral blood. These receptor sequences come from a human donor in a cohort sampled during active COVID-19. Each CDR3 is given with its conserved first and last residue. The D gene is left open where the match is weak. Not all rows give a size; the values are once, few, many and, for expanded clones, a class.

J gene	D gene	clone size	V gene	CDR3 DNA	CDR3 protein
TRBJ1-1	.	.	TRBV5-1	TGCGCCAGCGGCACCGGGGTTTTCTCTGAAGCTTTCTTT	CASGTGVFSEAFF
TRBJ2-3	.	.	TRBV24-1	TGTGCCACCAGTGACCATGACCTAGATGGGACAGATACGCAGTATTTT	CATSDHDLDGTDTQYF
TRBJ1-2	.	.	TRBV7-9	TGTGCCAGCAGCTTAGAAGAGTCAGGGGAAATTTATGGCTACACCTTC	CASSLEESGEIYGYTF
TRBJ2-7	.	few	TRBV2	TGTGCCAGCAACCCCGACAACTCCTACGAGCAGTACTTC	CASNPDNSYEQYF
TRBJ2-7	.	.	TRBV18	TGTGCCAGCTCACCACGGCAGGGGACCCTTAACGAGCAGTACTTC	CASSPRQGTLNEQYF
TRBJ2-7	.	few	TRBV18	TGTGCCAGCTCACTAGACTCCCTCTACGAGCAGTACTTC	CASSLDSLYEQYF
TRBJ2-7	.	.	TRBV6-6	TGTGCCAGTTCCCCCTCGGCAGGCGCCAAGCAGTACTTC	CASSPSAGAKQYF
TRBJ1-4	.	.	TRBV5-4	TGTGCCAGCAGCTTGGCCGGGGGGACTAATGAAAAACTGTTTTTT	CASSLAGGTNEKLFF
TRBJ2-7	.	.	TRBV28	TGTGCCAGCAGTTTTAAGAGCGAGCAGTACTTC	CASSFKSEQYF
TRBJ1-1	.	few	TRBV19	TGTGCCAGTAGTACTAGCCTAAACACTGAAGCTTTCTTT	CASSTSLNTEAFF
TRBJ1-2	.	.	TRBV6-6	TGTGCCAGCAGTTACATCGGGAGCGGGGATGGCTACACCTTC	CASSYIGSGDGYTF
TRBJ2-2	.	.	TRBV5-5	TGTGCCAGCAGCTTTCTACGGGAGCGCGGGGAGCTGTTTTTT	CASSFLRERGELFF
TRBJ1-1	TRBD1	few	TRBV6-4	TGTGCCAGCAGAGAAACAGGGGGGGCTGAAGCTTTCTTT	CASRETGGAEAFF
TRBJ2-7	TRBD2	once	TRBV5-1	TGCGCCAGCAGCTTGAACAGTGGGACTAGCGGGAACTACGAGCAGTACTTC	CASSLNSGTSGNYEQYF
TRBJ2-2	TRBD1	.	TRBV5-4	TGTGCCAGCAGCAGTACAGGGGTGGCCACCGGGGAGCTGTTTTTT	CASSSTGVATGELFF
TRBJ1-1	TRBD1	.	TRBV5-1	TGCGCCAGCAGCTCTAAACTTCTCAGGGGGCAATACCCGGGGACTGAAGCTTTCTTT	CASSSKLLRGQYPGTEAFF
TRBJ2-6	.	.	TRBV28	TGTGCCAGCAGCTCCAGGGACACCATCTCTGGGGCCAACGTCCTGACTTTC	CASSSRDTISGANVLTF
TRBJ1-1	TRBD1	.	TRBV2	TGTGCCAGCAGTGATAGGTTGGGACAGGGTTTTGGGGACACTGAAGCTTTCTTT	CASSDRLGQGFGDTEAFF
TRBJ2-7	TRBD1	.	TRBV28	TGTGCCAGCAGTTTTCCAGGGACAGGGAACTACGAGCAGTACTTC	CASSFPGTGNYEQYF
TRBJ2-7	TRBD2	.	TRBV11-2	TGTGCCAGCAGCTTAGCGCCACTAGCGGGAGGTGGCTACGAGCAGTACTTC	CASSLAPLAGGGYEQYF
TRBJ1-2	.	.	TRBV18	TGTGCCAGCACGGGTGATTCAGGGGAAAACAACTATGGCTACACCTTC	CASTGDSGENNYGYTF
TRBJ2-7	TRBD1	.	TRBV6-5	TGTGCCAGCACCGCGACGGGACAGGTACCAGCCGAGCAGTACTTC	CASTATGQVPAEQYF
TRBJ1-1	.	.	TRBV30	TGTGCCTGGAGTAATCGGGGTTGGGGTACTGAAGCTTTCTTT	CAWSNRGWGTEAFF
TRBJ1-4	.	.	TRBV5-8	TGTGCCAGCAGCTTGCAGTGGGGGCGGGATGAAAAACTGTTTTTT	CASSLQWGRDEKLFF
TRBJ1-1	.	once	TRBV19	TGTGCCAGTAGTATGGTAGGCAGGATGGGCACTGAAGCTTTCTTT	CASSMVGRMGTEAFF
TRBJ2-7	.	.	TRBV18	TGTGCCAGCTCACCAGAGGGACGGGGGAGCTCCTACGAGCAGTACTTC	CASSPEGRGSSYEQYF
TRBJ1-1	.	.	TRBV7-9	TGTGCCAGCGGCTGGGGGGGCACTGAAGCTTTCTTT	CASGWGGTEAFF
TRBJ1-1	TRBD1	.	TRBV11-2	TGTGCCAGCAGCTCCCCACAGGGGGCCGGGGCTGAAGCTTTCTTT	CASSSPQGAGAEAFF